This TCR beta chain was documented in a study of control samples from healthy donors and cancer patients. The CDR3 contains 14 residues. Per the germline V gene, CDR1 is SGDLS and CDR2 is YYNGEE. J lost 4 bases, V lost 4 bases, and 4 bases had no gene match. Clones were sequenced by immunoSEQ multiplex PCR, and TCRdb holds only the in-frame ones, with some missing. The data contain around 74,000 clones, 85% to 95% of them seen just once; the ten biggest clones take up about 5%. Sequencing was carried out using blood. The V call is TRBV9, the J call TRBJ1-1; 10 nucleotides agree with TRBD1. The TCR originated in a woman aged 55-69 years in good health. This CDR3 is CASSLRTGGTEAFF. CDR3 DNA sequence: TGTGCCAGCAGCCTCCGGACAGGGGGCACTGAAGCTTTCTTT.